This T cell receptor (beta chain) appears in the sequencing data of a study of PD-1 blockade in classical Hodgkin lymphoma (dated by TCRdb to about 2020). Some background on the complete study: To define a peripheral blood immune signature of response to PD-1 blockade in classical Hodgkin lymphoma, the study combined TCR beta sequencing with CyTOF. What the work shows at the level of the full study, not this receptor alone: Baseline TCR diversity was reported to be lower in newly diagnosed patients than in healthy donors and to be lower still in relapsed/refractory patients. The study was limited to a single clinical trial cohort, and causes of repertoire differences, possibly disease activity or prior therapy, remained undefined.

According to the study, the label for this sample's time point signals: newly diagnosed, previously untreated cHL patient sample. A Miltenyi CD8+ T cell isolation kit was used for magnetic negative selection to purify CD8+ T cells from thawed PBMCs. As a comparison group for the relapsed/refractory trial patients, PBMCs were sequenced from patients with newly diagnosed, previously untreated classical Hodgkin lymphoma. Peripheral blood was collected in 8 mL Vacutainer Cell Preparation Tubes, from which PBMCs were isolated by centrifugation and then cryopreserved. Purified CD4+ and CD8+ fractions were prepared only for cases where an additional PBMC sample was available. Magnetically labelled cells were removed on LS columns in a quadroMACS separator, and the flow-through was collected as the purified fraction. Points on this clone: Its antigen remains undetermined. It has no much larger one-base neighbor in the sample; base qualities were not kept.

The Qiagen DNeasy kit was used to extract genomic DNA both from unsorted PBMCs and from the negatively selected CD4+ and CD8+ fractions. TCR beta CDR3 regions were subjected to amplification by immunoSEQ multiplex PCR with primers that anneal to V and J segments. Amplification bias was minimized using a synthetic immune receptor repertoire, and residual bias was removed computationally after sequencing. Per the original workflow: Repertoire diversity was quantified as the Shannon entropy index using custom Python scripts. The unsorted, CD4+ and CD8+ repertoires were each analyzed separately, with the exception of combined analyses, where CD4+ and CD8+ sequences were merged in silico. TCRdb obtained this table from immuneACCESS and retained in-frame rearrangements with V and J assigned. These tables miss some clones; where compared with another copy, unresolved V genes account for less than half of the shortfall, and the remainder is unexplained. V and J calls and clone size are copied from that table; D and trimming were computed from the DNA. In all, the sample holds about 10,000 clones, and more than 85% of those were seen once. The ten biggest clones cover roughly 8% of the sample.

Based on the germline V gene (reference sequence), the CDR1 and CDR2 sequences are LNHDA and SQIVND. The cysteine opens and the phenylalanine closes a CDR3 of 11 amino acids. Just CDR3 DNA is preserved here, 33 bases in frame from base 1. V is shortened by 5 bases, J by 11 bases, and the region joining them spans 10 bases. The TCR sequence derives from a human donor with classical Hodgkin lymphoma. The rearranged chain carries TRBV19 and TRBJ2-1; no D gene call is confident. The source material was CD8+ T cells from blood. The CDR3 region: CASSLGFQQFF. In nucleotides, the sequence is TGTGCCAGTAGTTTGGGTTTTCAGCAGTTCTTC.